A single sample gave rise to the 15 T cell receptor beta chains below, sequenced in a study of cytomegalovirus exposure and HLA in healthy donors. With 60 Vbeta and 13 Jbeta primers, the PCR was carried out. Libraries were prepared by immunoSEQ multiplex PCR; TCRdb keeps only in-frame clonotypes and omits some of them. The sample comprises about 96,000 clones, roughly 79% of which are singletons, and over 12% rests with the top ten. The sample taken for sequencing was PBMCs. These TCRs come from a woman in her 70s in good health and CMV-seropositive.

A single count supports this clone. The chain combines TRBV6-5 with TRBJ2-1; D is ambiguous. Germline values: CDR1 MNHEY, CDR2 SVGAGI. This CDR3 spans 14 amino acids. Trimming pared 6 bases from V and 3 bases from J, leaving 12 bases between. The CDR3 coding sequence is TGTGCCAGCAGCCGGAGCCTAGACTACAATGAGCAGTTCTTC. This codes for CASSRSLDYNEQFF.

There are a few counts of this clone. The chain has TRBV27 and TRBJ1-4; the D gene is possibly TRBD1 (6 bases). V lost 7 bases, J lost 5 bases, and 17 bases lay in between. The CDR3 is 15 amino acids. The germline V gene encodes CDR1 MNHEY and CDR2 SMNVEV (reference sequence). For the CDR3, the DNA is TGTGCCAGCACCAAAAACAGGGTTGGGAATGAAAAACTGTTTTTT. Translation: CASTKNRVGNEKLFF.

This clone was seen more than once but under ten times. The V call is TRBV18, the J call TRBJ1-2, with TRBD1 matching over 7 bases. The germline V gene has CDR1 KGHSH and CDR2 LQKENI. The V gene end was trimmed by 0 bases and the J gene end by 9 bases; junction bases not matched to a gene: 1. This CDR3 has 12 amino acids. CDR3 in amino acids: CASSPPQGRYTF. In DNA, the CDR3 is TGTGCCAGCTCACCACCACAGGGGCGCTACACCTTC.

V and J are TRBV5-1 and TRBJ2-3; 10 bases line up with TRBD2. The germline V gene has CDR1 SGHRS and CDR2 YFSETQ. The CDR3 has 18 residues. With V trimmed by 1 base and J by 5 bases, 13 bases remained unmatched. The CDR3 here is CASSLIQSSGGGKDTQYF. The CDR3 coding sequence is TGCGCCAGCAGCTTGATCCAGTCTAGCGGGGGTGGTAAAGATACGCAGTATTTT.

In nucleotides, the CDR3 is TGTGCCACTCGGGGTAGGGATCATACGCAGTATTTT. Residues: CATRGRDHTQYF. The chain recombines TRBV28 with TRBJ2-3, with D possibly being TRBD2 (5 bases). The CDR3 extends over 12 amino acids. The V and J ends lost 10 bases and 7 bases respectively, with 15 bases between them. Germline lookup yields CDR1 MDHEN and CDR2 SYDVKM. The full variable domain, completed using reference TRBV28 and TRBJ2-3, is DVKVTQSSRYLVKRTGEKVFLECVQDMDHENMFWYRQDPGLGLRLIYFSYDVKMKEKGDIPEGYSVSREKKERFSLILESASTNQTSMYLCATRGRDHTQYFGPGTRLTVL.

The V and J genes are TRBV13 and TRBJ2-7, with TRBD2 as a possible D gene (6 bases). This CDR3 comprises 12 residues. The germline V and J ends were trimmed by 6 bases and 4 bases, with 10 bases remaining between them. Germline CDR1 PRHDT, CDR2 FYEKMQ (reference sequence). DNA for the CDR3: TGTGCCAGCAGTCTAGGAGGGTACGAGCAGTACTTC. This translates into CASSLGGYEQYF.

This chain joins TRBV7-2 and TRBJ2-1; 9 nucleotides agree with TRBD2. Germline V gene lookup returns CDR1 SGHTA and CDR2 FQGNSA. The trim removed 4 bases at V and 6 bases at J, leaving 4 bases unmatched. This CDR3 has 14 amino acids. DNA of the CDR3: TGTGCCAGCAGCTCGGGACTAGCTTCCAATGAGCAGTTCTTC. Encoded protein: CASSSGLASNEQFF.

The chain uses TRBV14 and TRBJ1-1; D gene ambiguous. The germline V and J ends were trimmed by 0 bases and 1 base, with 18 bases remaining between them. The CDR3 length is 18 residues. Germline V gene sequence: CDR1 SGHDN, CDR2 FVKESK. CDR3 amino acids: CASSQDLRFGVANTEAFF. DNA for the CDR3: TGTGCCAGCAGCCAAGACTTGCGCTTCGGGGTGGCGAACACTGAAGCTTTCTTT.

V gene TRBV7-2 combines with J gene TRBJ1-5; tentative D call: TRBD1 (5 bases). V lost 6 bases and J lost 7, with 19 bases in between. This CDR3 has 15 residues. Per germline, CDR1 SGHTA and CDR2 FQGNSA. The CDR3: CASRQGATDNQPQHF. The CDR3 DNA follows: TGTGCCAGCAGACAAGGGGCGACAGACAACCAGCCCCAGCATTTT.

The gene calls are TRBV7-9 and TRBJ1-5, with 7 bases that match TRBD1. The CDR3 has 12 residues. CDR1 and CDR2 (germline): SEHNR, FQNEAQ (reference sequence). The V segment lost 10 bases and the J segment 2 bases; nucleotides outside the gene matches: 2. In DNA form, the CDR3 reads TGTGCCATCCAGGGGGGCAATCAGCCCCAGCATTTT. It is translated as CAIQGGNQPQHF.

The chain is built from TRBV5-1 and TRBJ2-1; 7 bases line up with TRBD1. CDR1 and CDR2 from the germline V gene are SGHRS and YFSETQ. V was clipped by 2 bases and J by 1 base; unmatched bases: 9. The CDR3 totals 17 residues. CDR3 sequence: CASSFRDSSISYNEQFF. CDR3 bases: TGCGCCAGCAGCTTCCGGGACAGCTCGATTTCCTACAATGAGCAGTTCTTC. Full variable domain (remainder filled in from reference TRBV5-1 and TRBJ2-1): KAGVTQTPRYLIKTRGQQVTLSCSPISGHRSVSWYQQTPGQGLQFLFEYFSETQRNKGNFPGRFSGRQFSNSRSEMNVSTLELGDSALYLCASSFRDSSISYNEQFFGPGTRLTVL.

The chain's CDR3 is CASSYSSWGTEAFF. The CDR3 DNA follows: TGTGCCAGCAGTTACTCGAGTTGGGGGACAGAAGCTTTCTTT. The rearrangement uses TRBV6-6 and TRBJ1-1; D possibly corresponds to TRBD1 (6 bases). The CDR3 spans 14 residues. V lost 0 bases to trimming and J lost 8 bases, with 13 bases between them. CDR1 and CDR2 from the germline V gene are MNHNY and SVGAGI (reference sequence).

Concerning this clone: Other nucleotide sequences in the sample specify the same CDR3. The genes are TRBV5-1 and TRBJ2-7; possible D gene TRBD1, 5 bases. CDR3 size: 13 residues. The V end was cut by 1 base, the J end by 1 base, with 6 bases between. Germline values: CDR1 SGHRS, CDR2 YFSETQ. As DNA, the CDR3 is TGCGCCAGCAGCTTGACAGGATCCTACGAGCAGTACTTC. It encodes CASSLTGSYEQYF.

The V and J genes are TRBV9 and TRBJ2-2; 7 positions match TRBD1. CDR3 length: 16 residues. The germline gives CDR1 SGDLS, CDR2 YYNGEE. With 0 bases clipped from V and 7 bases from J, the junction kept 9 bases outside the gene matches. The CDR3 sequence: CASSVGGQTLGGELFF. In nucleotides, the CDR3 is TGTGCCAGCAGCGTAGGGGGACAGACCCTTGGCGGGGAGCTGTTTTTT.

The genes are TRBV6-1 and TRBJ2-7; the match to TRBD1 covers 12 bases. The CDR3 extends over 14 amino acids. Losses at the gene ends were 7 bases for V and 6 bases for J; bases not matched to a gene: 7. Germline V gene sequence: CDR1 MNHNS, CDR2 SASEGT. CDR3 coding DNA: TGTGCCAGCAACCCCGGGACAGGGGGCGGCGAGCAGTACTTC. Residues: CASNPGTGGGEQYF.